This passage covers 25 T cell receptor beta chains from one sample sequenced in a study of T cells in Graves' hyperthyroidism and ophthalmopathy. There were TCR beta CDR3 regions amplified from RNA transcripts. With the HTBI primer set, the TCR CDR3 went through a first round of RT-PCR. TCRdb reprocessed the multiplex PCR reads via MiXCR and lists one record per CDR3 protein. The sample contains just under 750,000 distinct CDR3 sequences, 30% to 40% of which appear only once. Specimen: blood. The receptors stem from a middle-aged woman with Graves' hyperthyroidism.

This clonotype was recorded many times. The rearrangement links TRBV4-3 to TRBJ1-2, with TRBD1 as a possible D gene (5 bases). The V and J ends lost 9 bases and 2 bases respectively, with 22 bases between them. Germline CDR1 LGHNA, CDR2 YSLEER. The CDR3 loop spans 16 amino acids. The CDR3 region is CASSPRRQPPNYGYTF. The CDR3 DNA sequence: TGCGCCAGTTCCCCACGTAGACAGCCGCCCAACTATGGCTACACCTTC.

The CDR3 bases are TGTGCCAGCAGCTCTACAAGCGGGAGGGCCTTCTCAGAGACCCAGTACTTC. Translation: CASSSTSGRAFSETQYF. This chain joins TRBV5-6 and TRBJ2-5; TRBD2 matches at 10 bases. Per the germline V gene, CDR1 is SGHDT and CDR2 is YYEEEE. V gave up 3 bases and J gave up 4 bases; unmatched junction bases: 12. The CDR3 spans 17 residues.

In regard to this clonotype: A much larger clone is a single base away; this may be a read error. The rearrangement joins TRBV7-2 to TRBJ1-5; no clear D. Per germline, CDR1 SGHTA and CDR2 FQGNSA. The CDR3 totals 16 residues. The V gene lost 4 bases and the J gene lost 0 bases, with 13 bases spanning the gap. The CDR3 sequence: CASSSCSSGSNQPQHF. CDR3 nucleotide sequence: TGTGCCAGCAGCTCATGCAGTAGCGGTAGCAATCAGCCCCAGCATTTT.

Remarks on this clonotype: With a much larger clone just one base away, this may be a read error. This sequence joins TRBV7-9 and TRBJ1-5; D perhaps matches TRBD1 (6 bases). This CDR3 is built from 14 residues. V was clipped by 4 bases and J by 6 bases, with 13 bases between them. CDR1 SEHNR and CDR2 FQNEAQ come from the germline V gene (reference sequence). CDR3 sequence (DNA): TGTGCCAGCAGCTCCCCAGGGGTAGCTCAGCCCCAGCATTTT. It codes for CASSSPGVAQPQHF.

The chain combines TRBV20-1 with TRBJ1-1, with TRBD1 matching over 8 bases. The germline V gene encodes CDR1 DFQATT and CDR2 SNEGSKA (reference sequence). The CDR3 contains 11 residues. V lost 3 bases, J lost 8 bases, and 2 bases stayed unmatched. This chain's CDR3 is CSASRTGEAFF. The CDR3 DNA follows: TGCAGTGCTAGTAGGACAGGGGAAGCTTTCTTT.

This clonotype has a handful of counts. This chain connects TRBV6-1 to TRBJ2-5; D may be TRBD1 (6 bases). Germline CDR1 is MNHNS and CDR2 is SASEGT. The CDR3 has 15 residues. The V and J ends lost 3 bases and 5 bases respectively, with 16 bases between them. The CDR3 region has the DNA TGTGCCAGCAGTGATGCAGGGGTCAGAGAGGAGACCCAGTACTTC. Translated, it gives CASSDAGVREETQYF.

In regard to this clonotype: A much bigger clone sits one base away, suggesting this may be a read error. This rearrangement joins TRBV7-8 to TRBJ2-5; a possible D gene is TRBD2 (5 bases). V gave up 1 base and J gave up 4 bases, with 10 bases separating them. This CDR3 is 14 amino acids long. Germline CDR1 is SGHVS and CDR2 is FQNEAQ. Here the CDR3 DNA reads TGTGCCAGCAGCTTAGTAGAACTAGGAGAGACCCAGTACTTC. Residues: CASSLVELGETQYF.

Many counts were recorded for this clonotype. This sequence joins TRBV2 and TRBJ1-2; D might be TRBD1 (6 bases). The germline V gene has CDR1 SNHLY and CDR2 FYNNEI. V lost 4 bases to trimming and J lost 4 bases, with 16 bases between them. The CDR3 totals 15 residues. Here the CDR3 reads CASSGGRAYIYGYTF. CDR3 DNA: TGTGCCAGCAGTGGGGGGCGGGCTTACATCTATGGCTACACCTTC.

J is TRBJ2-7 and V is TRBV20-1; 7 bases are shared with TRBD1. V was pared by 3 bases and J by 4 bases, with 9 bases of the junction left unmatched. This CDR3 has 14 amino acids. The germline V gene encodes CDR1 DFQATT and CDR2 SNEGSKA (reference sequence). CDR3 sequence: CSASAGGRLYEQYF. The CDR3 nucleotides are TGCAGTGCTAGCGCAGGGGGACGATTGTACGAGCAGTACTTC.

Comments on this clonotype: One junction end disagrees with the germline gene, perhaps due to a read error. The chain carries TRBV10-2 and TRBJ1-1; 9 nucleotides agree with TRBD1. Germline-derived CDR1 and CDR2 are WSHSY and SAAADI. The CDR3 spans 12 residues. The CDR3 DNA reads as TGTGCCTTGGACAGGGGTGCCACTGAAGCTTTCTTT. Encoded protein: CALDRGATEAFF.

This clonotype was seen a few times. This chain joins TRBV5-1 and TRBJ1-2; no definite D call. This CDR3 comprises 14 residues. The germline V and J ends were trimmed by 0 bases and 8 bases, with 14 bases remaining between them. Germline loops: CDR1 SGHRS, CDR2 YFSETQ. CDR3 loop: CASSLAQVSEGYTF. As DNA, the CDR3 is TGCGCCAGCAGCTTGGCCCAGGTTTCGGAAGGCTACACCTTC.

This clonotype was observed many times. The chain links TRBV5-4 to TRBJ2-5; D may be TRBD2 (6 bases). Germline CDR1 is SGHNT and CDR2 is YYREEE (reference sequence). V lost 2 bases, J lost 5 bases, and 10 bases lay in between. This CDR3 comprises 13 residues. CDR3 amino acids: CASSFLAGETQYF. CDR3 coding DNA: TGTGCCAGCAGCTTTCTTGCGGGGGAGACCCAGTACTTC.

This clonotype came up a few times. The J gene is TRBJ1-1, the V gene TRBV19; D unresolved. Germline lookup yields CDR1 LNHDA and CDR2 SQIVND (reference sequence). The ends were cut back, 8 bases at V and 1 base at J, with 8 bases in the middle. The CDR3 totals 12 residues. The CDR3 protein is CASSTENTEAFF. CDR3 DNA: TGTGCCAGTTCGACTGAGAACACTGAAGCTTTCTTT.

CDR3 nucleotide sequence: TGTGCCAGCAGCTCCCGAAGCGGGGCCTACAATGAGCAGTTCTTC. Translation gives CASSSRSGAYNEQFF. The V and J genes are TRBV7-9 and TRBJ2-1, with TRBD2 identical over 7 bases. This CDR3 comprises 15 residues. Unmatched junction bases numbered 5, after V lost 4 bases and J lost 2 bases. CDR1 and CDR2 (germline): SEHNR, FQNEAQ (reference sequence).

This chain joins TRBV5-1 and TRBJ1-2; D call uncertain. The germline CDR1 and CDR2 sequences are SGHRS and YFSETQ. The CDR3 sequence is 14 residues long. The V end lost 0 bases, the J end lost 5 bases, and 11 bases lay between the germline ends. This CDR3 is CASSLEPGLYGYTF. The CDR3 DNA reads TGCGCCAGCAGCTTGGAGCCCGGTTTGTATGGCTACACCTTC. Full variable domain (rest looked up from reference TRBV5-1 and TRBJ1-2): KAGVTQTPRYLIKTRGQQVTLSCSPISGHRSVSWYQQTPGQGLQFLFEYFSETQRNKGNFPGRFSGRQFSNSRSEMNVSTLELGDSALYLCASSLEPGLYGYTFGSGTRLTVV.

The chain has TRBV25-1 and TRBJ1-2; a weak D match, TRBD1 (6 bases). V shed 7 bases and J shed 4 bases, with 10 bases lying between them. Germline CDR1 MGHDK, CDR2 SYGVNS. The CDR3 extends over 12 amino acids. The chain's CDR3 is CASKQGSYGYTF. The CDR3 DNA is TGTGCCAGCAAACAGGGTAGCTATGGCTACACCTTC.

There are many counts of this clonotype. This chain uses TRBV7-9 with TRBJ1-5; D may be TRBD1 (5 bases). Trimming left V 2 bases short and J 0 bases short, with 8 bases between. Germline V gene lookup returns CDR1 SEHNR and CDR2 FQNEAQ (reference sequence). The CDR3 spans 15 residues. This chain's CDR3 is CASSLSRVSNQPQHF. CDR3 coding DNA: TGTGCCAGCAGCTTAAGCAGGGTTAGCAATCAGCCCCAGCATTTT.

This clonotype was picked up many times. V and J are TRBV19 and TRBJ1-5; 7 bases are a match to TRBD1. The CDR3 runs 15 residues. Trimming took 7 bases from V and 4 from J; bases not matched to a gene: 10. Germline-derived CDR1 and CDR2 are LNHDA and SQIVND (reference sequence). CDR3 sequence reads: CASNPGTAQNQPQHF. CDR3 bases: TGTGCCAGTAACCCTGGGACAGCCCAAAATCAGCCCCAGCATTTT.

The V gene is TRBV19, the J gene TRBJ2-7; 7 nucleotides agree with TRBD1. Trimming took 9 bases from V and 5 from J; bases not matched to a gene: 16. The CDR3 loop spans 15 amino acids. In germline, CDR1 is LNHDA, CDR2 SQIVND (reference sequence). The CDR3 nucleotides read TGTGCCAGCTCACCCCTGCCAGGGGGTATAGACGAGCAGTACTTC. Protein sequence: CASSPLPGGIDEQYF.

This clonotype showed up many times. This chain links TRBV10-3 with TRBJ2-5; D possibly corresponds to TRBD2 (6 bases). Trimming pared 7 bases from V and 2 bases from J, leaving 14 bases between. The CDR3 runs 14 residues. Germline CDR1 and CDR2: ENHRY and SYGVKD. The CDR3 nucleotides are TGTGCCATCAAAGCGGGCGGGGCTCAAGAGACCCAGTACTTC. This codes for CAIKAGGAQETQYF.

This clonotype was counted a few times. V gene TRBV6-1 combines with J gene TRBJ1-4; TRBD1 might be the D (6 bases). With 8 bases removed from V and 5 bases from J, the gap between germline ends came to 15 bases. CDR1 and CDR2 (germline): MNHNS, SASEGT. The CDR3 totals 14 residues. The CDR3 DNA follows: TGTGCCAGCCAGAAAAGGGGGGGGAATGAAAAACTGTTTTTT. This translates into CASQKRGGNEKLFF.

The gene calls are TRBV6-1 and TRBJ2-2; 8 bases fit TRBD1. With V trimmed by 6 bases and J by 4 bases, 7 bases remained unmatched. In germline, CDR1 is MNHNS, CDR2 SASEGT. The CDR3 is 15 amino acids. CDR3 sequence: CASSAATGATGELFF. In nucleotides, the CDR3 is TGTGCCAGCAGCGCCGCGACAGGGGCCACCGGGGAGCTGTTTTTT.

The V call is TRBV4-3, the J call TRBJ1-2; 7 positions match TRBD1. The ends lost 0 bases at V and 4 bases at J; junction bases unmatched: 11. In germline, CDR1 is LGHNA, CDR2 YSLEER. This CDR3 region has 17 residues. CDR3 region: CASSQDWKKGDSYGYTF. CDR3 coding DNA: TGCGCCAGCAGCCAAGATTGGAAGAAAGGGGACAGCTATGGCTACACCTTC.

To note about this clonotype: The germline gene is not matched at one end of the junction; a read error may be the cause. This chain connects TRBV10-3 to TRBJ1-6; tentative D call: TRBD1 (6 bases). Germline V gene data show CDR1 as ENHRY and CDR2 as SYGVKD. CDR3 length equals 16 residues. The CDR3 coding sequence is TGTGCCAGCAGTCCACTGGGTGGACAGTTTAATTCACCCCTCCACTTT. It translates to CASSPLGGQFNSPLHF.

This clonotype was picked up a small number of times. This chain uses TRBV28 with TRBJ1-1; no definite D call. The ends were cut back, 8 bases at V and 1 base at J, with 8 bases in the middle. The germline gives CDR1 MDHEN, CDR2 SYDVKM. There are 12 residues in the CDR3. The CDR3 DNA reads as TGTGCCAGCGCGGGGAGGAACACTGAAGCTTTCTTT. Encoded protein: CASAGRNTEAFF. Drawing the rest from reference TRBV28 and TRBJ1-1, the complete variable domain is DVKVTQSSRYLVKRTGEKVFLECVQDMDHENMFWYRQDPGLGLRLIYFSYDVKMKEKGDIPEGYSVSREKKERFSLILESASTNQTSMYLCASAGRNTEAFFGQGTRLTVV.